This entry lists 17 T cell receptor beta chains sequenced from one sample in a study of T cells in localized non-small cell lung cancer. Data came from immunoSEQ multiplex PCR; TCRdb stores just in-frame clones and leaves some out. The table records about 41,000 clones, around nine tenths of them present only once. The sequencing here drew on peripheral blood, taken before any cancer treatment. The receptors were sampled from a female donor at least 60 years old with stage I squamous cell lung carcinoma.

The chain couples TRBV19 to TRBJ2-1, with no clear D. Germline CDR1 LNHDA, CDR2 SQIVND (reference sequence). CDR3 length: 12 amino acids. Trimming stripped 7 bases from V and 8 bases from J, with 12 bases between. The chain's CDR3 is CASNIIGYEQFF. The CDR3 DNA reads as TGTGCCAGTAACATAATTGGGTATGAGCAGTTCTTC.

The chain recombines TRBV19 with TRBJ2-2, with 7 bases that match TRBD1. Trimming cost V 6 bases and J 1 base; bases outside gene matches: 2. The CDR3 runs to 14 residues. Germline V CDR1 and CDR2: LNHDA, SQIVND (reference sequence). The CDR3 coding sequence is TGTGCCAGTAGGCCAGGGGGGAACACCGGGGAGCTGTTTTTT. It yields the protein CASRPGGNTGELFF.

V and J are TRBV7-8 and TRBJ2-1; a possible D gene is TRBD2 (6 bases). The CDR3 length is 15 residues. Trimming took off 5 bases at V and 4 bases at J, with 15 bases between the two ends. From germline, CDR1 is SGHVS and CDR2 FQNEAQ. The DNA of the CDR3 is TGTGCCAGCAGCGTCGGGACTTACGATTACAATGAGCAGTTCTTC. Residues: CASSVGTYDYNEQFF. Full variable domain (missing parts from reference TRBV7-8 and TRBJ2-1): GAGVSQSPRYKVAKRGQDVALRCDPISGHVSLFWYQQALGQGPEFLTYFQNEAQLDKSGLPSDRFFAERPEGSVSTLKIQRTQQEDSAVYLCASSVGTYDYNEQFFGPGTRLTVL.

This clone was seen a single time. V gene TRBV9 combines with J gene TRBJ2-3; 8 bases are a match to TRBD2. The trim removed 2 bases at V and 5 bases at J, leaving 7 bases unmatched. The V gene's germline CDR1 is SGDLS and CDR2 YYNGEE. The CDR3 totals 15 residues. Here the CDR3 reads CASSVKREWEDTQYF. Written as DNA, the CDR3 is TGTGCCAGCAGCGTGAAGCGGGAGTGGGAAGATACGCAGTATTTT. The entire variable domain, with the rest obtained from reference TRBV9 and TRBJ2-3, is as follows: DSGVTQTPKHLITATGQRVTLRCSPRSGDLSVYWYQQSLDQGLQFLIQYYNGEERAKGNILERFSAQQFPDLHSELNLSSLELGDSALYFCASSVKREWEDTQYFGPGTRLTVL.

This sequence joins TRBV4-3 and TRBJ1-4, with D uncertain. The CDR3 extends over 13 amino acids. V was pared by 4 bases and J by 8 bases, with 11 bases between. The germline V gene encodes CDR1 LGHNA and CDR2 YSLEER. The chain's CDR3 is CASSPELKEKLFF. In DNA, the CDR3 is TGCGCCAGCAGCCCGGAATTAAAGGAAAAACTGTTTTTT.

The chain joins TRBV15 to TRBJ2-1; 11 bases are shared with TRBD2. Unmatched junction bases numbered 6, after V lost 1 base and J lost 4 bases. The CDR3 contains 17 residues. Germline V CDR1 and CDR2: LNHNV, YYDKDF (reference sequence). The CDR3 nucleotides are TGTGCCACCAGCAGAGGGGCGGGGACTAGCGGTTACAATGAGCAGTTCTTC. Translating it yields CATSRGAGTSGYNEQFF.

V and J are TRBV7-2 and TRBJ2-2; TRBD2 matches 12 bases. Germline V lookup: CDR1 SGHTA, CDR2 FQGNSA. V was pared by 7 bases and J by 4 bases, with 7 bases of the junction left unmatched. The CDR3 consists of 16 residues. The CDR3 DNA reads TGTGCCAGCAACTTTAGGACTAGCGGGATCACCGGGGAGCTGTTTTTT. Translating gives CASNFRTSGITGELFF.

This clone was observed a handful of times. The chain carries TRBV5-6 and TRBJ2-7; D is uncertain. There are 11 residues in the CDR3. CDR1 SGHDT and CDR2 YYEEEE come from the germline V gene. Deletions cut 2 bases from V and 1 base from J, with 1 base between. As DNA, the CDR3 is TGTGCCAGCAGCTTTTCCTACGAGCAGTACTTC. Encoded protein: CASSFSYEQYF.

The CDR3 DNA sequence: TGTGCCAGCTCCCCTAGCGGGAGTCAGCGGGCCCAGTACTTC. Translated, it gives CASSPSGSQRAQYF. The genes are TRBV18 and TRBJ2-5; 10 nucleotides line up with TRBD2. With 6 bases clipped from V and 9 bases from J, the junction kept 10 bases outside the gene matches. The CDR3 is 14 residues long. CDR1 and CDR2 from the germline V gene are KGHSH and LQKENI.

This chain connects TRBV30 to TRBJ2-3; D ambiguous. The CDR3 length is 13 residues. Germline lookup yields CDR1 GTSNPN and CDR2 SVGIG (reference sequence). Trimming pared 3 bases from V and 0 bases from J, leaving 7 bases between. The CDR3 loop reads CAWSGSSTDTQYF. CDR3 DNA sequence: TGTGCCTGGAGCGGATCTAGCACAGATACGCAGTATTTT.

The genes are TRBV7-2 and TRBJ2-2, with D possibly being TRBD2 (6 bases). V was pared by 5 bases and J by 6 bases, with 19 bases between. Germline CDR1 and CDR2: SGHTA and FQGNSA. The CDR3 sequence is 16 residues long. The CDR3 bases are TGTGCCAGCAGCCCCTTGAGCGGGTTACAGGCCGGGGAGCTGTTTTTT. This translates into CASSPLSGLQAGELFF.

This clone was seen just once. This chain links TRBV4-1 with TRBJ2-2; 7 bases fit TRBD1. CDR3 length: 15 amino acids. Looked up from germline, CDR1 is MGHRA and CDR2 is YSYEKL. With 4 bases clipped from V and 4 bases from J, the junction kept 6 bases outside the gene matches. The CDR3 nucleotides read TGCGCCAGCAGCCGTGGGCCAGGGGGCACCGGGGAGCTGTTTTTT. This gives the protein CASSRGPGGTGELFF.

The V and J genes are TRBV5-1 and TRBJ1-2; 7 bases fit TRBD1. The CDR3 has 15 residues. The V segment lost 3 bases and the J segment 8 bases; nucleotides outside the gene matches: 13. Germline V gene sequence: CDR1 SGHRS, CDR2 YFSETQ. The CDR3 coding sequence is TGCGCCAGCAGCTCAAACTCGGGCAGGGGGAGCGGCTACACCTTC. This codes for CASSSNSGRGSGYTF.

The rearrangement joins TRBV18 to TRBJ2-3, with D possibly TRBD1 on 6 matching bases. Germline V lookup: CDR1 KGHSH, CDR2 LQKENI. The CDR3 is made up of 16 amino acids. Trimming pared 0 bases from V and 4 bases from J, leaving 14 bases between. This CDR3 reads CASSPPMGQGPDTQYF. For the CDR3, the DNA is TGTGCCAGCTCACCACCTATGGGGCAGGGGCCAGATACGCAGTATTTT.

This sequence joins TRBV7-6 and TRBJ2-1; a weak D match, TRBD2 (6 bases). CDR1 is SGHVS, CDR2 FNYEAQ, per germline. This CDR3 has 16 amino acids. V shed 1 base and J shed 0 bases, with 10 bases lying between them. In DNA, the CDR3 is TGTGCCAGCAGCTTAGGGGACTCAAGCTCCTACAATGAGCAGTTCTTC. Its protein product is CASSLGDSSSYNEQFF.

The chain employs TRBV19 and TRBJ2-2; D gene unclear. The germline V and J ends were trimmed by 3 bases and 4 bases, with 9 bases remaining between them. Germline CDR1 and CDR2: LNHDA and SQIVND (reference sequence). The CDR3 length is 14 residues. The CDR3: CASSIAESTGELFF. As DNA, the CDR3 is TGTGCCAGTAGTATTGCGGAGAGCACCGGGGAGCTGTTTTTT.

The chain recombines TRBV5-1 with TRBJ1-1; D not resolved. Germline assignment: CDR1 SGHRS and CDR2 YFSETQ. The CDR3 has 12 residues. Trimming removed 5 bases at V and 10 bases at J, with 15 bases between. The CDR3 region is CASRNGGWGAFF. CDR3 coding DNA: TGCGCCAGCAGAAACGGTGGCTGGGGAGCTTTCTTT. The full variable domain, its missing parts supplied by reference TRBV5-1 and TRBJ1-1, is KAGVTQTPRYLIKTRGQQVTLSCSPISGHRSVSWYQQTPGQGLQFLFEYFSETQRNKGNFPGRFSGRQFSNSRSEMNVSTLELGDSALYLCASRNGGWGAFFGQGTRLTVV.